The rows below give T cell receptor beta chains drawn from one sample of a study of blood T cell repertoires in COVID-19. The repertoire was sequenced with immunoSEQ multiplex PCR; TCRdb's copy has only in-frame clones and lacks some. Of more than 65,000 clones in the sample, approximately 79% were seen once. The source material was peripheral blood. These receptors all stem from a human donor in a cohort sampled during active COVID-19. Both conserved end residues are part of each CDR3. Fields, in order: D gene, J gene, V gene, clone size, CDR3 protein, CDR3 DNA. D genes are given only for firm matches. Expanded clones get a size class; other rows say once, few or many, or leave the size out.

>-|TRBJ2-7|TRBV19|-
CASSIRFRQAAYEQYF
TGTGCCAGTAGTATCCGGTTTCGACAGGCCGCCTACGAGCAGTACTTC
>-|TRBJ1-6|TRBV19|-
CASRRETSYNSPLHF
TGTGCCAGTAGACGGGAGACCTCCTATAATTCACCCCTCCACTTT
>-|TRBJ1-4|TRBV21-1|-
CASSGPGQGGFQATNEKLFF
TGTGCCAGCAGCGGTCCGGGACAGGGAGGTTTCCAAGCAACTAATGAAAAACTGTTTTTT
>TRBD1|TRBJ1-2|TRBV7-8|-
CASSLGDRNYGYTF
TGTGCCAGCAGCTTAGGGGACAGGAACTATGGCTACACCTTC
>-|TRBJ1-2|TRBV2|-
CASTVGGNNYGYTF
TGTGCCAGCACCGTTGGGGGGAATAACTATGGCTACACCTTC
>TRBD1|TRBJ1-1|TRBV24-1|-
CAISRTGGTEAFF
TGTGCCATCTCCCGGACAGGTGGGACTGAAGCTTTCTTT
>-|TRBJ2-3|TRBV27|few
CASSPRSWGQDTQYF
TGTGCCAGCAGTCCCCGTAGTTGGGGACAAGATACGCAGTATTTT
>-|TRBJ1-1|TRBV5-5|-
CASSLGVYTIEAFF
TGTGCCAGCAGCTTGGGAGTTTATACGATTGAAGCTTTCTTT
>-|TRBJ2-5|TRBV11-2|-
CASSLASQGYLETQYF
TGTGCCAGCAGCTTAGCCTCACAGGGTTATCTAGAGACCCAGTACTTC
>TRBD2|TRBJ2-1|TRBV7-2|-
CASSPVGSGGVNEQFF
TGTGCCAGCAGCCCCGTGGGGAGCGGGGGTGTCAATGAGCAGTTCTTC
>-|TRBJ2-7|TRBV18|few
CASSPLPYEQYF
TGTGCCAGCTCACCACTCCCATACGAGCAGTACTTC
>-|TRBJ1-5|TRBV15|-
CATSRDRGYQPQHF
TGTGCCACCAGCAGAGACCGGGGATATCAGCCCCAGCATTTT
>-|TRBJ2-3|TRBV19|-
CASSNTGTGTQYF
TGTGCCAGTAGTAACACGGGAACTGGTACGCAGTATTTT
>-|TRBJ1-5|TRBV2|-
CASVRRGGDQPQHF
TGTGCCAGCGTCAGACGGGGCGGGGATCAGCCCCAGCATTTT
>-|TRBJ2-2|TRBV5-4|-
CASSLGWGQGTGELFF
TGTGCCAGCAGCTTGGGTTGGGGGCAAGGGACCGGGGAGCTGTTTTTT
>TRBD2|TRBJ2-7|TRBV5-1|-
CASSYFGTSGRASYEQYF
TGCGCCAGCAGCTACTTCGGGACTAGCGGGAGGGCCTCCTACGAGCAGTACTTC
>-|TRBJ2-7|TRBV6-2/TRBV6-3|few
CASSPPAGAPYEQYF
TGTGCCAGCAGTCCCCCCGCGGGGGCCCCCTACGAGCAGTACTTC
>-|TRBJ1-1|TRBV24-1|-
CATSDKQMNTEAFF
TGTGCCACCAGTGATAAACAGATGAACACTGAAGCTTTCTTT
>TRBD1|TRBJ1-4|TRBV5-8|-
CASSLKQGATNEKLFF
TGTGCCAGCAGCTTAAAACAGGGGGCAACTAATGAAAAACTGTTTTTT
>-|TRBJ1-6|TRBV5-1|once
CASSGATGFGNSPLHF
TGCGCCAGCAGCGGTGCTACAGGGTTTGGGAATTCACCCCTCCACTTT
>TRBD1|TRBJ2-1|TRBV5-1|-
CASSWGQPEQFF
TGCGCCAGCAGTTGGGGACAGCCTGAGCAGTTCTTC
>TRBD1|TRBJ1-4|TRBV20-1|-
CSASPTGGSEKLFF
TGCAGTGCTAGTCCTACAGGGGGCAGCGAAAAACTGTTTTTT
>-|TRBJ1-3|TRBV6-5|-
CASSYSGDVGNTIYF
TGTGCCAGCAGTTATTCAGGGGATGTTGGAAACACCATATATTTT
>-|TRBJ1-1|TRBV7-9|-
CASSLVLGTLNTEAFF
TGTGCCAGCAGCTTAGTTCTCGGGACACTAAACACTGAAGCTTTCTTT
>-|TRBJ2-7|TRBV28|-
CASSLGLVSYEQYF
TGTGCCAGCAGTTTAGGCCTAGTCTCCTACGAGCAGTACTTC